The entry below gives a single T cell receptor beta chain sequence along with its context. Its specificity is not known. PCR was performed using 60 Vbeta and 13 Jbeta primers. Using immunoSEQ multiplex PCR, the repertoire was profiled, and TCRdb retains in-frame clones only, with some absent. The table includes approximately 140,000 clones, roughly four fifths detected once. The data were obtained in a study of cytomegalovirus exposure and HLA in healthy donors. The overall study: Researchers found that just over 80% of around 400 genotyped donors fell within the Caucasian-associated ancestry cluster. Study-wide points: With later analysis, a missense DCLRE1C variant became linked to TCR beta V- and J-gene trimming. Altogether, about 160 TCR beta chains were recorded as cytomegalovirus-associated. Presence/absence results assume similar sequencing depth per donor, which may not hold.

This TCR was sampled from a woman in her thirties or forties in good health and CMV-seronegative. The specimen was PBMCs.

CDR3 sequence (DNA): TGTGCCAGCAGTGATTCCTCGTTTTACCGGGACTCGAACACCGGGGAGCTGTTTTTT. Amino acid sequence: CASSDSSFYRDSNTGELFF. The V gene is TRBV27, the J gene TRBJ2-2, with D possibly being TRBD2 (6 bases). Looked up from germline, CDR1 is MNHEY and CDR2 is SMNVEV (reference sequence). V shed 5 bases and J shed 0 bases, with 22 bases lying between them. This CDR3 comprises 19 residues.